This entry concerns a single TCR beta chain. Its specificity is unknown. Repertoires were generated with immunoSEQ multiplex PCR, while TCRdb's copy carries only in-frame clones and drops some. This sample has 630,000 or so clones; more than 95% occur once, and the top ten carry more than 0.3%. Naive-designated CD8 cells lacked CD45RO, were positively enriched for CCR7, and omitted terminally differentiated effector memory CD45RA+ cells. These data belong to a study of shared clonotypes between healthy human individuals. For the study at large: Three plates each covered CD4 naive and memory; CD8 naive two, CD8 memory one.

Whole-study results and caveats: Non-shared clonotypes displayed generation probabilities falling below those of clonotypes present in all four donors.

Trimming took 3 bases from V and 7 from J, leaving 16 bases between them. The germline gives CDR1 SGHKS, CDR2 YYEKEE (reference sequence). This CDR3 has 15 amino acids. The source material was naive CD8+ T cells sorted from blood. This TCR derives from a man aged 25-45 years in good health. The gene calls are TRBV5-5 and TRBJ2-2, with D perhaps TRBD2 (6 bases). CDR3 protein: CASSSGTSWNGELFF. The DNA for the CDR3 is TGTGCCAGCAGCTCGGGGACTTCCTGGAACGGGGAGCTGTTTTTT.